These T cell receptor beta chains were read from a single sample in a study of OX40 agonist ivuxolimab in advanced cancers. The method was immunoSEQ multiplex PCR; TCRdb's version includes in-frame clones alone and lacks a portion of them. The table includes 45,000 to 65,000 clones, 88% detected once. This material consisted of CD4+ or CD8+ T cells sorted from blood, taken in a trial of the OX40 agonist ivuxolimab. Receptors originate from an adult with an advanced solid tumor such as melanoma, head and neck, liver or kidney cancer. CDR3s include the opening cysteine and the closing phenylalanine or tryptophan. Each record gives: clone size, D gene, V gene, J gene, CDR3 protein, CDR3 DNA. A D gene is named only where the DNA matches it firmly. The listing skips clone size in some rows; elsewhere it reads once, few, many or a size class.

>NA|TRBD1|TRBV10-3|TRBJ2-7
CAISDPQGVAYEQYF
TGTGCCATCAGTGATCCCCAGGGGGTGGCCTACGAGCAGTACTTC
>NA|NA|TRBV9|TRBJ2-2
CASSVAQAVQTGELFF
TGTGCCAGCAGCGTAGCCCAGGCGGTGCAAACCGGGGAGCTGTTTTTT
>NA|TRBD1|TRBV4-1|TRBJ1-3
CASSQAPDRGVSGNTIYF
TGCGCCAGCAGCCAAGCTCCGGACAGGGGGGTCTCTGGAAACACCATATATTTT
>NA|NA|TRBV30|TRBJ2-7
CAWSVGTPSSYEQYF
TGTGCCTGGAGTGTTGGGACTCCGAGCTCCTACGAGCAGTACTTC
>NA|NA|TRBV2|TRBJ2-1
CASRDRNNEQFF
TGTGCCAGCAGGGACAGAAACAATGAGCAGTTCTTC
>NA|NA|TRBV9|TRBJ2-1
CASSVAGSDNEQFF
TGTGCCAGCAGCGTAGCGGGAAGCGACAATGAGCAGTTCTTC
>few|NA|TRBV18|TRBJ1-5
CASSPQGHSNQPQHF
TGTGCCAGCTCACCCCAGGGCCATAGCAATCAGCCCCAGCATTTT
>NA|TRBD2|TRBV4-1|TRBJ2-3
CASSQAVLAGEGSTDTQYF
TGCGCCAGCAGCCAAGCCGTACTAGCGGGAGAGGGGTCCACAGATACGCAGTATTTT
>NA|NA|TRBV6-1|TRBJ2-5
CASSVTTTETQYF
TGTGCCAGCAGTGTGACAACCACAGAGACCCAGTACTTC
>once|NA|TRBV13|TRBJ1-2
CASSLGGRAQTAPYGYTF
TGTGCCAGCAGCTTAGGAGGACGGGCCCAGACAGCCCCTTATGGCTACACCTTC
>NA|NA|TRBV7-9|TRBJ1-5
CASSLAGLNQPQHF
TGTGCCAGCAGCTTAGCGGGACTCAATCAGCCCCAGCATTTT
>NA|NA|TRBV21-1|TRBJ2-1
CASTGSRGQDRFHSYNEQFF
TGTGCCAGCACAGGGTCAAGGGGGCAAGACCGATTCCACTCCTACAATGAGCAGTTCTTC
>NA|NA|TRBV6-6|TRBJ1-5
CASSPGSFQPQHF
TGTGCCAGCAGTCCGGGGAGTTTTCAGCCCCAGCATTTT
>NA|TRBD1|TRBV19|TRBJ2-3
CASSIRTGLSTDTQYF
TGTGCCAGTAGTATACGGACAGGGTTGAGCACAGATACGCAGTATTTT
>NA|TRBD2|TRBV9|TRBJ2-1
CASSKTSGTDEQFF
TGTGCCAGCAGCAAGACTAGCGGGACCGATGAGCAGTTCTTC
>NA|TRBD2|TRBV5-8|TRBJ2-4
CASSLGGRPSKNIQYF
TGTGCCAGCAGCTTAGGCGGGAGGCCGTCCAAAAACATTCAGTACTTC
>once|TRBD1|TRBV7-3|TRBJ2-3
CASSPGQGRTDTQYF
TGTGCCAGCAGCCCTGGACAGGGGAGAACAGATACGCAGTATTTT
>NA|TRBD1|TRBV7-2|TRBJ2-3
CASSSLGQDGADTQYF
TGTGCCAGCAGCTCACTCGGACAGGACGGTGCAGATACGCAGTATTTT
>NA|TRBD2|TRBV7-9|TRBJ2-2
CASSWTSGTTGELFF
TGTGCCAGCAGCTGGACTAGCGGGACGACCGGGGAGCTGTTTTTT
>NA|TRBD1|TRBV5-1|TRBJ1-5
CASSLEGGPGQPQHF
TGCGCCAGCAGCTTGGAAGGGGGCCCCGGACAGCCCCAGCATTTT
>NA|NA|TRBV6-5|TRBJ1-1
CASSYSVRNTEAFF
TGTGCCAGCAGTTACTCGGTTCGGAACACTGAAGCTTTCTTT
>NA|TRBD2|TRBV11-2|TRBJ2-7
CASSLGRRTSGRGDYEQYF
TGTGCCAGCAGCTTAGGTAGACGGACTAGCGGGAGGGGTGACTACGAGCAGTACTTC
>NA|TRBD1|TRBV6-6|TRBJ1-5
CASSQRQGVNQPQHF
TGTGCCAGCAGCCAAAGACAGGGTGTGAATCAGCCCCAGCATTTT
>NA|NA|TRBV28|TRBJ1-5
CASNEPGGGSNQPQHF
TGTGCCAGCAACGAACCTGGGGGGGGGAGCAATCAGCCCCAGCATTTT
>NA|NA|TRBV7-2|TRBJ1-5
CASSLGRGAWNQPQHF
TGTGCCAGCAGCTTAGGAAGGGGCGCGTGGAATCAGCCCCAGCATTTT
>few|NA|TRBV5-1|TRBJ1-1
CASTGHPNTEAFF
TGCGCCAGCACGGGACACCCGAACACTGAAGCTTTCTTT
>few|NA|TRBV28|TRBJ1-5
CASSLGQSLFQPQHF
TGTGCCAGCAGTTTGGGCCAGTCCCTATTTCAGCCCCAGCATTTT
>NA|NA|TRBV9|TRBJ2-1
CASSGGGYPGLSYNEQFF
TGTGCCAGCAGCGGTGGGGGGTATCCGGGCCTCTCCTACAATGAGCAGTTCTTC
>NA|NA|TRBV9|TRBJ2-1
CASSVGGEQFF
TGTGCCAGCAGCGTGGGGGGTGAGCAGTTCTTC
>NA|NA|TRBV19|TRBJ1-2
CASSHQRGYTF
TGTGCCAGTAGTCATCAGAGGGGCTACACCTTC
>NA|TRBD1|TRBV11-2|TRBJ1-2
CASSLGRGNYGYTF
TGTGCCAGCAGCTTGGGCAGGGGGAATTATGGCTACACCTTC
>NA|TRBD1|TRBV11-2|TRBJ1-3
CASSLGQGEPDTSF
TGTGCCAGCAGCTTAGGACAGGGGGAGCCAGATACGAGTTTT
>NA|NA|TRBV6-1|TRBJ1-5
CASTRRRGGNQPQHF
TGTGCCAGCACCCGAAGGAGGGGGGGCAATCAGCCCCAGCATTTT
>NA|NA|TRBV30|TRBJ1-4
CAWSRAGNEKLFF
TGTGCCTGGAGTAGGGCGGGTAATGAAAAACTGTTTTTT
>once|TRBD2|TRBV15|TRBJ2-3
CATSARPYPGGRFSSTDTQYF
TGTGCCACCAGCGCCCGGCCCTATCCCGGCGGGAGGTTTTCTAGCACAGATACGCAGTATTTT
>once|TRBD1|TRBV5-6|TRBJ2-1
CASSPGQVTYNEQFF
TGTGCCAGCAGCCCGGGACAGGTTACCTACAATGAGCAGTTCTTC
>NA|NA|TRBV28|TRBJ1-3
CASSPWGRLSGNTIYF
TGTGCCAGCAGTCCCTGGGGACGGCTCTCTGGAAACACCATATATTTT
>few|NA|TRBV12-5|TRBJ1-1
CASGLGLRGGNTEAFF
TGTGCTAGTGGTTTGGGACTCAGGGGAGGGAACACTGAAGCTTTCTTT
>NA|TRBD1|TRBV28|TRBJ1-2
CASSPGTGTQGYTF
TGTGCCAGCAGTCCTGGGACAGGGACGCAAGGCTACACCTTC
>NA|TRBD1|TRBV28|TRBJ2-7
CAIRTGSYEQYF
TGTGCCATCCGGACAGGCTCCTACGAGCAGTACTTC
>once|TRBD2|TRBV27|TRBJ2-3
CASSPRTSGTTDTQYF
TGTGCCAGCAGTCCCCGGACTAGCGGGACCACAGATACGCAGTATTTT
>NA|NA|TRBV9|TRBJ1-5
CASSVGQVDQPQHF
TGTGCCAGCAGCGTAGGCCAGGTCGATCAGCCCCAGCATTTT
>NA|NA|TRBV5-3|TRBJ2-5
CARSGKVVQETQYF
TGTGCCAGAAGCGGGAAGGTCGTCCAAGAGACCCAGTACTTC
>NA|TRBD1|TRBV28|TRBJ2-5
CASSLTGTGNQETQYF
TGTGCCAGCAGTTTAACCGGGACAGGGAACCAAGAGACCCAGTACTTC
>NA|NA|TRBV7-8|TRBJ2-3
CASSLPRDSPADTQYF
TGTGCCAGCAGCTTACCCAGGGACTCTCCGGCGGATACGCAGTATTTT
>NA|NA|TRBV5-4|TRBJ2-7
CASSLERPPYEQYF
TGTGCCAGCAGCTTGGAGCGACCCCCCTACGAGCAGTACTTC
>once|NA|TRBV7-3|TRBJ2-5
CASSLWGQETQYF
TGTGCCAGCAGCTTGTGGGGCCAAGAGACCCAGTACTTC
>NA|NA|TRBV11-2|TRBJ1-2
CASSPDGYGYTF
TGTGCCAGCAGCCCAGATGGCTATGGCTACACCTTC
>NA|TRBD1|TRBV5-1|TRBJ2-3
CASSLDRGEGSTDTQYF
TGCGCCAGCAGCTTGGACAGGGGCGAAGGAAGCACAGATACGCAGTATTTT
>NA|TRBD2|TRBV7-2|TRBJ2-7
CASSSPGGERDRLSYEQYF
TGTGCCAGCAGCTCCCCCGGAGGCGAGCGGGATCGTCTTTCCTACGAGCAGTACTTC
>NA|NA|TRBV28|TRBJ2-1
CASNGRGRRREGRNEQFF
TGTGCCAGCAACGGGCGTGGCCGTCGGCGGGAAGGGCGCAATGAGCAGTTCTTC
>NA|NA|TRBV6-5|TRBJ1-2
CASSSTRQKDGYTF
TGTGCCAGCAGTTCCACCCGGCAGAAGGATGGCTACACCTTC
>few|TRBD1|TRBV11-2|TRBJ1-1
CASSPIRQGTEAFF
TGTGCCAGCAGCCCCATCCGACAGGGAACTGAAGCTTTCTTT
>NA|TRBD2|TRBV14|TRBJ2-3
CASSPIGSGRAGDTQYF
TGTGCCAGCAGCCCAATTGGGAGCGGGAGGGCCGGAGATACGCAGTATTTT
>NA|TRBD1|TRBV7-3|TRBJ1-1
CASSLDGQANTEAFF
TGTGCCAGCAGCTTAGATGGACAGGCGAACACTGAAGCTTTCTTT